This TCR beta chain was identified in a study of early T cells in non-severe SARS-CoV-2 infection. Study details: Sequencing was performed on bulk RNA from unsorted whole blood, leaving chains unpaired.

Unique molecular identifiers were affixed to single, distinct cDNA molecules. TCRdb re-derived calls from the 5' RACE reads in MiXCR, one entry per CDR3 protein. The sample shows about 110,000 distinct CDR3 sequences, roughly 11% of them seen only once. CDR3 size: 13 residues. V was cut by 7 bases and J by 7 bases, with 14 bases left in between. On this clonotype itself: Its target is unknown.

Findings and caveats of the study: Matching against VDJdb likely underestimated virus-specific expansions, favoring anti-spike CD8.

This chain joins TRBV12-3 or TRBV12-4 and TRBJ2-4, with D uncertain. Source material: whole blood. The sequence was obtained from an adult who was a healthcare worker with PCR-confirmed SARS-CoV-2 infection or an uninfected control (not recorded which). The CDR3 protein is CASTPTYGNIQYF. CDR3 coding DNA: TGTGCCAGCACTCCTACCTATGGGAACATTCAGTACTTC.